Each of the 16 T cell receptor beta chains below was sequenced from the same sample in a study of T cell repertoires in cytomegalovirus infection. One entry per CDR3 protein, called by TCRdb with MiXCR from the reads. The sample lists fewer than 550,000 distinct CDR3 sequences, approximately 32% occurring once. The specimen sequenced was PBMCs. These receptors originate from a human donor in good health (CMV status not recorded). Some clones in this sample may be carry-over from other donors' samples.

This clonotype showed up many times. The V call is TRBV6-1, the J call TRBJ1-1, with D perhaps matching TRBD1 (6 bases). Germline assignment: CDR1 MNHNS and CDR2 SASEGT. V dropped 5 bases and J dropped 1 base, with 20 bases sitting between them. The CDR3 length is 17 residues. CDR3 nucleotides: TGTGCCAGCAGTCGAGGGGGACTCTCGAAGGCGAACACTGAAGCTTTCTTT. Amino acid sequence: CASSRGGLSKANTEAFF.

As concerns this clonotype: A junction end diverges from the germline sequence, so it may reflect a read error. This sequence joins TRBV19 and TRBJ2-2; 11 bases line up with TRBD2. Germline CDR1 LNHDA, CDR2 SQIVND (reference sequence). The CDR3 is 18 residues long. CDR3 nucleotide sequence: TGTGCCAGTAGTACGGAGAGACTAGCGGGGACGAACACCGGGGAGCTGCTTTTT. Residues: CASSTERLAGTNTGELLF.

V usage is TRBV3-1 and J usage is TRBJ1-1; tentatively, D is TRBD1 (6 bases). Germline loops: CDR1 LGHDT, CDR2 YNNKEL (reference sequence). Trimming removed 3 bases from V and 11 bases from J, with 10 bases in between. This CDR3 spans 11 amino acids. This chain's CDR3 is CASSQGAAAFF. The CDR3, as DNA: TGTGCCAGCAGCCAGGGGGCTGCTGCTTTCTTT.

The chain links TRBV6-5 to TRBJ1-1, with D unresolved. Trimming cost V 0 bases and J 0 bases, with 11 bases left between them. The germline gives CDR1 MNHEY, CDR2 SVGAGI. The CDR3 covers 16 residues. CDR3 coding DNA: TGTGCCAGCAGTTACTCGATGGCCAGACTGAACACTGAAGCTTTCTTT. This gives the protein CASSYSMARLNTEAFF.

The gene calls are TRBV3-1 and TRBJ1-1; no firm D call. The CDR3 spans 14 residues. Germline V gene lookup returns CDR1 LGHDT and CDR2 YNNKEL (reference sequence). The V end lost 0 bases, the J end lost 8 bases, and 13 bases lay between the germline ends. CDR3 amino acids: CASSQDRRSEEAFF. The CDR3, as DNA: TGTGCCAGCAGCCAAGACAGACGATCTGAGGAAGCTTTCTTT. Filled out from reference TRBV3-1 and TRBJ1-1, the complete variable domain reads DTAVSQTPKYLVTQMGNDKSIKCEQNLGHDTMYWYKQDSKKFLKIMFSYNNKELIINETVPNRFSPKSPDKAHLNLHINSLELGDSAVYFCASSQDRRSEEAFFGQGTRLTVV.

This clonotype was found a few times. The chain has TRBV5-6 and TRBJ1-1; 11 bases are a match to TRBD1. From germline, CDR1 is SGHDT and CDR2 YYEEEE. This CDR3 is built from 17 residues. J gave up 1 base and V 0 bases, and 5 bases lay outside the gene matches. The CDR3 here is CASSLGGQGARNTEAFF. The CDR3 DNA is TGTGCCAGCAGCTTGGGAGGACAGGGGGCCAGGAACACTGAAGCTTTCTTT.

This clonotype was counted a few times. The chain couples TRBV29-1 to TRBJ1-5; unclear D gene. Germline V CDR1 and CDR2: SQVTM, ANQGSEA. V was shortened by 7 bases and J by 5 bases, with 27 bases between the two germline ends. CDR3 length: 17 amino acids. CDR3 nucleotide sequence: TGCAGCGCAGGTTCTCGGTTATGGCCCGGGGAATATCAGCCCCAGCATTTT. Protein sequence: CSAGSRLWPGEYQPQHF. Complete variable domain (other parts from reference TRBV29-1 and TRBJ1-5): SAVISQKPSRDICQRGTSLTIQCQVDSQVTMMFWYRQQPGQSLTLIATANQGSEATYESGFVIDKFPISRPNLTFSTLTVSNMSPEDSSIYLCSAGSRLWPGEYQPQHFGDGTRLSIL.

This clonotype was detected a few times. The V and J genes are TRBV4-3 and TRBJ1-4; 8 nucleotides match TRBD1. The CDR3 length is 15 residues. The trim removed 4 bases at V and 3 bases at J, leaving 4 bases unmatched. Per the germline V gene, CDR1 is LGHNA and CDR2 is YSLEER. CDR3 bases: TGCGCCAGCAGCCCAGGACAGGGCCCTAATGAAAAACTGTTTTTT. Translating it yields CASSPGQGPNEKLFF.

This clonotype was observed a few times. The chain recombines TRBV20-1 with TRBJ1-3, with unresolved D. V was trimmed by 5 bases and J by 1 base, leaving 6 bases between them. Germline CDR1 reads DFQATT; CDR2 reads SNEGSKA (reference sequence). The CDR3 length is 12 residues. The CDR3 coding sequence is TGCAGTGCTTCGGTTTCTGGAAACACCATATATTTT. It yields the protein CSASVSGNTIYF.

The V gene is TRBV12-3 or TRBV12-4, the J gene TRBJ2-7; D remains unclear. The CDR3 runs 15 residues. Trimming left V 6 bases short and J 3 bases short, with 18 bases between. The CDR3 DNA is TGTGCCAGCAGCCCAACCGGTCTCGCCCTCTACGAGCAGTACTTC. Protein: CASSPTGLALYEQYF.

This clonotype was counted at least ten times. CDR3: CASSLTPQGQGNQPQHF. The CDR3 DNA sequence: TGTGCCAGCAGCTTAACACCCCAAGGACAGGGGAATCAGCCCCAGCATTTT. The chain recombines TRBV7-2 with TRBJ1-5; 9 positions agree with TRBD1. Germline CDR1 is SGHTA and CDR2 is FQGNSA. The CDR3 spans 17 residues. The J segment lost 4 bases and the V segment lost 2 bases, leaving 9 bases of the junction unmatched. The variable domain in full, completed from reference TRBV7-2 and TRBJ1-5, reads GAGVSQSPSNKVTEKGKDVELRCDPISGHTALYWYRQSLGQGLEFLIYFQGNSAPDKSGLPSDRFSAERTGGSVSTLTIQRTQQEDSAVYLCASSLTPQGQGNQPQHFGDGTRLSIL.

In DNA, the CDR3 is TGTGCCAGCAGCTCATCAGGGGAGCCCCAGCATTTT. It translates to CASSSSGEPQHF. The V and J genes are TRBV7-2 and TRBJ1-5; perhaps TRBD1 as D (6 bases). The CDR3 is 12 amino acids. V was cut by 4 bases and J by 8 bases, with 9 bases left in between. CDR1 is SGHTA, CDR2 FQGNSA, per germline.

This chain joins TRBV7-8 and TRBJ2-7, with 11 bases aligning to TRBD2. V shed 5 bases, J shed 4 bases, and the junction held 7 bases outside the gene matches. Germline loops: CDR1 SGHVS, CDR2 FQNEAQ. This CDR3 contains 15 residues. The CDR3 spells CASSPRLAGIYEQYF. The DNA for the CDR3 is TGTGCCAGCAGCCCTCGACTAGCGGGGATATACGAGCAGTACTTC. Full variable domain (missing parts from reference TRBV7-8 and TRBJ2-7): GAGVSQSPRYKVAKRGQDVALRCDPISGHVSLFWYQQALGQGPEFLTYFQNEAQLDKSGLPSDRFFAERPEGSVSTLKIQRTQQEDSAVYLCASSPRLAGIYEQYFGPGTRLTVT.

The genes are TRBV6-1 and TRBJ1-4; D remains ambiguous. CDR1 and CDR2 from the germline V gene are MNHNS and SASEGT. There are 12 residues in the CDR3. Trimming stripped 2 bases from V and 8 bases from J, with 6 bases between. The CDR3 region is CASSEWSEKLFF. For the CDR3, the DNA is TGTGCCAGCAGTGAATGGTCGGAAAAACTGTTTTTT.

This clonotype was observed a handful of times. This chain uses TRBV11-2 with TRBJ2-7; the D gene is possibly TRBD2 (5 bases). V was trimmed by 6 bases and J by 0 bases, leaving 21 bases between them. This CDR3 region has 17 residues. Germline V CDR1 and CDR2: SGHAT, FQNNGV. CDR3 bases: TGTGCCAGCAGTCCAGCGGCGTCTCCGATCTTCTCCTACGAGCAGTACTTC. Protein: CASSPAASPIFSYEQYF.

This clonotype was seen at least ten times. V and J are TRBV2 and TRBJ2-1, with a weak D call TRBD1 (6 bases). Germline V lookup: CDR1 SNHLY, CDR2 FYNNEI. V was shortened by 10 bases and J by 5 bases, with 21 bases between the two germline ends. The CDR3 loop spans 15 amino acids. The CDR3, as DNA: TGTGCCACCCAACCTTATCGGACAGCCCACAATGAGCAGTTCTTC. This sequence encodes CATQPYRTAHNEQFF.